The 5 T cell receptor beta chains given below trace back to one sample, sequenced in a study of CD8 T cells in Susac syndrome. RNA was extracted with the RNeasy kit, and a quantity of roughly 0.45 to 1 ug was reverse transcribed using random hexamers. Each CDR3 protein gets one entry after TCRdb re-called the immunoSEQ multiplex PCR reads with MiXCR. The sample lists roughly 120,000 distinct CDR3 sequences, around 94% occurring once. Sequenced: CD4+ T cells from PBMCs. These receptors all stem from a human donor with multiple sclerosis.

This clonotype came up once. V usage is TRBV30 and J usage is TRBJ1-1; D possibly corresponds to TRBD1 (6 bases). V lost 8 bases and J lost 8, with 15 bases in between. Per germline, CDR1 GTSNPN and CDR2 SVGIG (reference sequence). CDR3 length equals 11 residues. In nucleotides, the CDR3 is TGTGCCAGAGATAGGGGGGCCGAAGCTTTCTTT. It yields the protein CARDRGAEAFF.

This chain links TRBV4-1 with TRBJ2-2; TRBD2 aligns across 7 bases. The CDR3 has 16 residues. Germline V gene data show CDR1 as MGHRA and CDR2 as YSYEKL. Trimming removed 4 bases from V and 9 bases from J; junction bases left unmatched: 14. CDR3 region: CASSPLAGGVVRELFF. In nucleotides, the CDR3 is TGCGCCAGCAGCCCGTTAGCGGGTGGAGTCGTCCGGGAGCTGTTTTTT.

This chain joins TRBV28 and TRBJ1-1, with D unresolved. Trimming removed 1 base from V and 3 bases from J, with 6 bases in between. CDR3 length: 13 amino acids. Germline V gene lookup returns CDR1 MDHEN and CDR2 SYDVKM. The CDR3 reads CASSLFGHTEAFF. CDR3 bases: TGTGCCAGCAGTTTATTCGGGCACACTGAAGCTTTCTTT.

The chain employs TRBV7-3 and TRBJ1-1; D perhaps matches TRBD1 (5 bases). The length of the CDR3 is 14 residues. Germline lookup yields CDR1 SGHTA and CDR2 FQGTGA. V was pared by 5 bases and J by 7 bases, with 17 bases between. As DNA, the CDR3 is TGTGCCAGCAGCCCAAGGGGCGACAGTCTTGAAGCTTTCTTT. Translation: CASSPRGDSLEAFF.

The V call is TRBV11-1, the J call TRBJ2-2; 12 bases are shared with TRBD2. The V segment lost 3 bases and the J segment 6 bases; nucleotides outside the gene matches: 8. This CDR3 comprises 17 residues. Germline V lookup: CDR1 SGHAT, CDR2 FQDESV (reference sequence). The CDR3 DNA sequence: TGTGCCAGCAGCTTCGTGTTGACTAGCGGGAGACCCGGGGAGCTGTTTTTT. Its translation: CASSFVLTSGRPGELFF.